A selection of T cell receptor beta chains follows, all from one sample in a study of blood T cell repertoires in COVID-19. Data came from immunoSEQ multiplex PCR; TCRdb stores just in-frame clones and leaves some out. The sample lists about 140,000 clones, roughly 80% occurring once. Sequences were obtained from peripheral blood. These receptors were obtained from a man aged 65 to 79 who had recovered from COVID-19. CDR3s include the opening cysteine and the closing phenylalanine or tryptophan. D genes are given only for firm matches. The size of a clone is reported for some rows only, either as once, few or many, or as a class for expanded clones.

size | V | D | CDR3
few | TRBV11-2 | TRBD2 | CASSQTSGRNEQYF
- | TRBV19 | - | CASSITAYAHNEQFF
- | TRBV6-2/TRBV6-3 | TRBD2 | CASSYGAGGAYEQYF
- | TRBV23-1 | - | CASSQRRQSEQYF
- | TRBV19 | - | CASSISRTGELFF
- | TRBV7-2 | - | CASSPVPPLGNTIYF
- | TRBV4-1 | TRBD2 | CASSQWTSGRRNTGELFF
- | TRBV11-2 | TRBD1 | CASSVSAGTATYEQYF
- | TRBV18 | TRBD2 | CASSSTSGISYTGELFF
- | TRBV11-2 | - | CASSLRTLRKFYNEQFF
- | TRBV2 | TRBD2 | CASSEGTSSLRDNEQFF
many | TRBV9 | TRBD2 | CASSPRTSGSGELFF
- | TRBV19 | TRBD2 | CASSWTSGRSNTGELFF